This T cell receptor beta chain was found in a study of OX40 agonist ivuxolimab in advanced cancers. Study at large: Antecedent anti-PD-1, anti-PD-L1 or anti-CTLA-4 therapy was permissible, with roughly 36% having received some. Study outcomes and limitations: In the 0.1-3.0 mg/kg groups, partial responders showed among the lowest expansion.

Assay: immunoSEQ multiplex PCR; the TCRdb copy retains only in-frame clones and omits some. The table lists approximately 70,000 clones, around four fifths of them singletons. Looked up from germline, CDR1 is MDHEN and CDR2 is SYDVKM. The CDR3 has 16 residues. Trimming took 3 bases from V and 4 from J; bases not matched to a gene: 6. Note on this clone: The antigen is undetermined.

Patients were ruled out by autoimmune disease history or systemic immunosuppression. Patients had blood sampled at baseline and again on cycle 4 day 1 and cycle 7 day 1. The rearrangement joins TRBV28 to TRBJ1-5; 10 bases fit TRBD1. The input for sequencing was CD4+ or CD8+ T cells sorted from blood, taken in a trial of the OX40 agonist ivuxolimab. This sequence originates from an adult with an advanced solid tumor such as melanoma, head and neck, liver or kidney cancer. CDR3: CASSFRQGALNQPQHF. The CDR3 DNA reads TGTGCCAGCAGTTTTAGACAGGGGGCGCTAAATCAGCCCCAGCATTTT.